This TCR beta chain was observed in a study of blood T cell repertoires in COVID-19 (TCRdb year 2020). About the full investigation: Samples from collaborators originated in the United States, Italy and Spain and spanned both the acute and convalescent phases of COVID-19. HLA class I and class II types, where available, came from metadata supplied by the sample provider rather than from assay-based typing. Samples were obtained from the ongoing ImmuneRACE study (first 160 participants) and from approximately 1,200 subjects provided by 6 global collaborators. The repertoires were released in a freely available public database intended as a resource for research on the immune response to SARS-CoV-2. Deeply sampled blood TCRbeta repertoires from subjects exposed to, actively infected with, or recovered from COVID-19 were included in the dataset. The prospective study material was composed of cDNA or gDNA derived from T cells, B-cell-depleted T cells, or PBMCs. A de-identified subject ID, COVID-19 status, age in years and sex were almost always included in the sample metadata.

The CDR3 holds 14 amino acids from the cysteine to the phenylalanine. The sequence is cut down to CDR3 DNA, 42 bases in frame from base 1. The germline V gene yields MGHDK for CDR1 and SYGVNS for CDR2. V is cut back by 5 bases and J by 0 bases, with 1 base in the junction unmatched. TCRbeta CDR3 regions were amplified from genomic DNA using the immunoSEQ Assay, a bias-controlled multiplex PCR. Turning to the authors' computational methods: Nucleated cell counts per sample were estimated from amplification of reference gene primers within the assay. Sequence reads were collapsed and filtered to measure the absolute abundance of every unique TCRbeta CDR3 rearrangement. Productive Simpson clonality was computed per sample as the square root of Simpson's diversity index over productive rearrangements. TCRdb took over this immuneACCESS table, retaining in-frame rearrangements with V and J assigned. Such tables are incomplete; in checked studies, under half of the missing clones stem from an unresolved V gene, and the remainder is unexplained. That table is the source of V, J and clone size, and D and trimming were worked out from the DNA. In this sample the table shows 55,000 to 65,000 clones, 80% to 90% of which occur a single time. The ten biggest clones cover about 7% of the sample.

Whole blood was collected in K2EDTA tubes by collaborating institutions according to the institutions' own protocols. For TCRbeta analysis, collaborators shipped samples in one of three forms: frozen whole blood, isolated PBMCs, or DNA extracted from either of those sample types. Comment on this clone: The antigen this receptor binds is unknown. No base qualities exist here, and no much larger clone lies one base off it.

Overall results and qualifications from the work: How much clinical and demographic metadata was included differed by source and by participant, and the metadata was provided uncurated.

Source material: peripheral blood. This TCR came from a man aged 60 to 75 with active or convalescent COVID-19. The receptor chain draws on TRBV25-1 and TRBJ1-3; a stretch of 7 junction bases matches TRBD1. DNA sequence: TGTGCCAGCAGTAGGACAGGCTCTGGAAACACCATATATTTT. It codes for CASSRTGSGNTIYF.